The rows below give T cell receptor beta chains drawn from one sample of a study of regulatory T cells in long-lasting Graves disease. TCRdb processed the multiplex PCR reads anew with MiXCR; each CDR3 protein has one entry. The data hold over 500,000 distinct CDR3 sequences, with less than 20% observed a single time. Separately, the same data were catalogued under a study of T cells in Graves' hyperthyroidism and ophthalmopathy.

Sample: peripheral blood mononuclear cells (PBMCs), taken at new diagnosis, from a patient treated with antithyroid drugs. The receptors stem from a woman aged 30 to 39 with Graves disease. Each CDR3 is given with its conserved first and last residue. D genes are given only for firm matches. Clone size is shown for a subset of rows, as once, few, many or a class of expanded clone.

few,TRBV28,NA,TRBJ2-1,TGTGCCAGCAGTTCCCCCGGGGCAGGCCACAATGAGCAGTTCTTC,CASSSPGAGHNEQFF
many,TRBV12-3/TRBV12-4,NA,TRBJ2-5,TGTGCCAGCAGTTACGGACGACTGGAGACCCGCCAAGAGACCCAGTACTTC,CASSYGRLETRQETQYF
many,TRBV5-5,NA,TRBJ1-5,TGTGCCAGCAGCATAGACCGGGACAAAAATCAGCCCCAGCATTTT,CASSIDRDKNQPQHF
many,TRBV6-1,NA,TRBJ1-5,TGTGCCAGCAGCCGGGTTTGGCCCGCACTCGGTCAGCCCCAGCATTTT,CASSRVWPALGQPQHF
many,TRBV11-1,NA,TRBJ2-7,TGTGCCAGCAGCTTAGAACAGGGAGCTTCCTACGAGCAGTACTTC,CASSLEQGASYEQYF
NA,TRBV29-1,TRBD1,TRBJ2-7,TGCAGCGTTCACGGACAGGCGAGCTACGAGCAGTACTTC,CSVHGQASYEQYF
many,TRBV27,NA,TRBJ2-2,TGTGCCAGCAGTTTAGGCTTCAGGGGGGACGGGGAGCTGTTTTTT,CASSLGFRGDGELFF
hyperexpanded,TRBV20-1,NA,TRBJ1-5,TGCAGTGTACGAAAAGGGCCGGGTCAGCCCCAGCATTTT,CSVRKGPGQPQHF
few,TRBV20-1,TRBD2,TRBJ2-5,TGCAGTGCTAAACCCCCGGGACTAGTATACAACCGCCAAGAGACCCAGTACTTC,CSAKPPGLVYNRQETQYF
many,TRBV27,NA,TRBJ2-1,TGTGCCAGCAGTTTGGGGGTTACCGGTGAGCAGTTCTTC,CASSLGVTGEQFF
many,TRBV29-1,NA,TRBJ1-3,TGCAGCGTTGAGTACGGGGATAATAGCTCTGGAAACACCATATATTTT,CSVEYGDNSSGNTIYF
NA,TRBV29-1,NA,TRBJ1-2,TGCAGCGTTGAAGAGCTGGGTCGGTATGGCTACACCTTC,CSVEELGRYGYTF
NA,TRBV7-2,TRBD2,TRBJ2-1,TGTGCCAGCACCCTGAATGTAGCGGGAGGATGGTCCTACAATGAGCAGTTCTTC,CASTLNVAGGWSYNEQFF
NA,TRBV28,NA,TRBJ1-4,TGTGCCAGCAGTTTCGCGGCCCTTTACAGACTTAATGAAAAACTGTTTTTT,CASSFAALYRLNEKLFF
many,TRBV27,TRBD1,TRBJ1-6,TGTGCCAGCAGTTCCTCGGGACAGGGGGCAGGAGATTCACCCCTCCACTTT,CASSSSGQGAGDSPLHF
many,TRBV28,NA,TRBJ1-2,TGTGCCAGCAGTTTTTGGGGGGCAGGAGGAGGCTACACCTTC,CASSFWGAGGGYTF
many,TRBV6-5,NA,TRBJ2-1,TGTGCCAGCAGTTACCGAACTGCGGCCGGGGATGAGCAGTTCTTC,CASSYRTAAGDEQFF
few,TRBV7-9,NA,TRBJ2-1,TGTGCCACGTCGGAGGGGGGCGTCGAGCAGTTCTTC,CATSEGGVEQFF
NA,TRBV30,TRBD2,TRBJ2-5,TGTGCCTGGAGTACTAGCGAAGAGACCCAGTACTTC,CAWSTSEETQYF
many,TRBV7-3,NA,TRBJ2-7,TGTGCCAGCAGCTACACCGGAGGGTACTCCTACGAGCAGTACTTC,CASSYTGGYSYEQYF
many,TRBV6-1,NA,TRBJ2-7,TGTGCCAGCAAGTCCGGAACAGGCTATTCCTACGAGCAGTACTTC,CASKSGTGYSYEQYF
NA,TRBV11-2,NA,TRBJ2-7,TGTGCCAGCAGCTCGGACCTCCTCTCCTACGAGCAGTACTTC,CASSSDLLSYEQYF
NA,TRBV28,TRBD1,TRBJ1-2,TGTGCCAGCAAACTGACAGGGAGCGGATATGGCTACACCTTC,CASKLTGSGYGYTF
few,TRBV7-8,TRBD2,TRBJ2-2,TGTGCCAGCAGCCGGTTTAGACTAGCGGGCAAGAACACCGGGGAGCTGTTTTTT,CASSRFRLAGKNTGELFF